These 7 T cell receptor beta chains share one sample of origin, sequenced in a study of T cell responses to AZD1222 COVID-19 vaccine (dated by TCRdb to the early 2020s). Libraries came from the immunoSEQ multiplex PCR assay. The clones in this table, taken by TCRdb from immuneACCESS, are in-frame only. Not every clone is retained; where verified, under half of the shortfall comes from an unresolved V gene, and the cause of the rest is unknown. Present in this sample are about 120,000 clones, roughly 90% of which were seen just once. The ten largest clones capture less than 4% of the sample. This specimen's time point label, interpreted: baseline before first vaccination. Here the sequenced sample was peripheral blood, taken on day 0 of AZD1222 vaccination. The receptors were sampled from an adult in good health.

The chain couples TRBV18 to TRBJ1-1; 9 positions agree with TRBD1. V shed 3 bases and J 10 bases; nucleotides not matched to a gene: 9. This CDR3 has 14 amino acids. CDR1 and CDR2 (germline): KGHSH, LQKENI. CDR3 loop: CASSPRQGGMGAFF. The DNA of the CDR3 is TGTGCCAGCTCACCTCGACAGGGGGGTATGGGAGCTTTCTTT.

The CDR3 sequence is CASRFRDTYTGELFF. DNA for the CDR3: TGTGCCAGTAGATTCCGGGACACGTACACCGGGGAGCTGTTTTTT. The rearrangement uses TRBV19 and TRBJ2-2; a possible D gene is TRBD1 (6 bases). The CDR3 sequence is 15 residues long. CDR1 and CDR2 from the germline V gene are LNHDA and SQIVND (reference sequence). The V gene lost 6 bases and the J gene lost 3 bases, with 14 bases spanning the gap.

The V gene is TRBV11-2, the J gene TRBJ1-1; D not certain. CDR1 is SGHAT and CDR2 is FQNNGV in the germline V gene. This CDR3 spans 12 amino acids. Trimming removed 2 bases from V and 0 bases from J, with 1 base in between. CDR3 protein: CASSLMNTEAFF. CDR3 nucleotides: TGTGCCAGCAGCTTAATGAACACTGAAGCTTTCTTT.

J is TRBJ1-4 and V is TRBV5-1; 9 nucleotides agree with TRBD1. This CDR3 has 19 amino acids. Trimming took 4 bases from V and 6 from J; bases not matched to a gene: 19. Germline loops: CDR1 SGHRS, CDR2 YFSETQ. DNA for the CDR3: TGCGCCAGCAGCCCATCCTCCGGGACAGGGTACGGATGGGATGAAAAACTGTTTTTT. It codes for CASSPSSGTGYGWDEKLFF.

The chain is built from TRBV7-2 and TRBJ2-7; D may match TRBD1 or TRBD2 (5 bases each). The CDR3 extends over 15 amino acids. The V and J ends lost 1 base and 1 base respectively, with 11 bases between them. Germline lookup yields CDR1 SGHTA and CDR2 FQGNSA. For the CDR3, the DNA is TGTGCCAGCAGCTTAGGGGACCCCAAATCCTACGAGCAGTACTTC. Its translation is CASSLGDPKSYEQYF.

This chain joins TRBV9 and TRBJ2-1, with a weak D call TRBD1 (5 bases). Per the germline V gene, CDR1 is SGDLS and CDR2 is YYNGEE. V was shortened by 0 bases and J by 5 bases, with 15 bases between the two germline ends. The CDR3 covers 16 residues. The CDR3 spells CASSVDMGLPNNEQFF. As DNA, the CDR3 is TGTGCCAGCAGCGTAGACATGGGGCTCCCCAACAATGAGCAGTTCTTC.

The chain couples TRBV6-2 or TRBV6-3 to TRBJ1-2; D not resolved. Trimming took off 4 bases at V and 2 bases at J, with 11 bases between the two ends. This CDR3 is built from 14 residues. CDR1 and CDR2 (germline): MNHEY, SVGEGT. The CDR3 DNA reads TGTGCCAGCAGTTCCGTCTGGAGGAACTATGGCTACACCTTC. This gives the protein CASSSVWRNYGYTF.